The 28 T cell receptor beta chains below were found in one sample sequenced in a study of PD-1 blockade in classical Hodgkin lymphoma. The time point was: cycle 4 day 1 (C4D1), after 5 to 7 weeks of nivolumab. In every patient, relapse followed autologous stem cell transplantation, while exposure to brentuximab vedotin differed. Here immunoSEQ multiplex PCR was the method, and the copy in TCRdb shows in-frame clones only, minus some. This sample has over 50,000 clones, with 87% found just once. The sample here was peripheral blood mononuclear cells (PBMCs), taken before the fourth cycle of nivolumab. All receptors derive from a human donor with classical Hodgkin lymphoma.

The V call is TRBV7-3, the J call TRBJ2-1; TRBD1 is a possible D gene (5 bases). Germline CDR1 is SGHTA and CDR2 is FQGTGA. This CDR3 has 14 amino acids. V was pared by 1 base and J by 9 bases, with 13 bases between. The CDR3 region is CASSLSVGQPEQFF. CDR3 coding DNA: TGTGCCAGCAGCTTAAGTGTGGGGCAGCCTGAGCAGTTCTTC.

The chain links TRBV7-2 to TRBJ2-3; the match to TRBD2 covers 9 bases. Per germline, CDR1 SGHTA and CDR2 FQGNSA. J gave up 8 bases and V 2 bases, and 8 bases lay outside the gene matches. This CDR3 comprises 15 residues. CDR3 protein: CASSLSAGGPGTQYF. The DNA for the CDR3 is TGTGCCAGCAGCTTATCGGCGGGGGGGCCAGGTACGCAGTATTTT.

This clone qualifies as medium-sized. The chain is built from TRBV11-2 and TRBJ1-2, with D maybe TRBD1 (5 bases). This CDR3 has 15 residues. Germline V gives CDR1 SGHAT, CDR2 FQNNGV. Trimming took 7 bases from V and 4 from J, leaving 19 bases between them. The CDR3 DNA sequence: TGTGCCAGCACCCCGGAGGTAGGGGTGAGCTATGGCTACACCTTC. Residues: CASTPEVGVSYGYTF.

The chain links TRBV23-1 to TRBJ1-2; maybe TRBD1 (6 bases). TRBV23-1 belongs to the ORF category, with a function that is uncertain. The CDR3 length is 19 residues. CDR3 protein: CAGFGPAAGKNRVPYGYTF. The CDR3 bases are TGCGCGGGGTTCGGGCCGGCAGCCGGAAAAAACAGGGTTCCCTATGGCTACACCTTC.

The chain combines TRBV9 with TRBJ1-5, with 12 bases lining up with TRBD1. Germline V gene sequence: CDR1 SGDLS, CDR2 YYNGEE. The CDR3 runs 21 residues. Trimming cost V 0 bases and J 1 base; bases outside gene matches: 14. The CDR3 DNA sequence: TGTGCCAGCAGCGTAGAAAGACGGGACAGGGGGCGCTTAAACAGCAATCAGCCCCAGCATTTT. This codes for CASSVERRDRGRLNSNQPQHF.

V gene TRBV29-1 combines with J gene TRBJ2-5; D gene uncertain. Germline-derived CDR1 and CDR2 are SQVTM and ANQGSEA. Trimming stripped 5 bases from V and 1 base from J, with 11 bases between. This CDR3 is 13 amino acids long. The CDR3 nucleotides are TGCAGCGTTTTCGTGGCAGCCCAAGAGACCCAGTACTTC. Translation gives CSVFVAAQETQYF. The whole variable domain, filled in from reference TRBV29-1 and TRBJ2-5, reads SAVISQKPSRDICQRGTSLTIQCQVDSQVTMMFWYRQQPGQSLTLIATANQGSEATYESGFVIDKFPISRPNLTFSTLTVSNMSPEDSSIYLCSVFVAAQETQYFGPGTRLLVL.

The V gene is TRBV19, the J gene TRBJ1-5, with D possibly being TRBD1 (6 bases). Trimming stripped 1 base from V and 7 bases from J, with 14 bases between. CDR3 length: 15 residues. CDR1 is LNHDA, CDR2 SQIVND, per germline (reference sequence). The CDR3 DNA reads TGTGCCAGTAGTATAGGACAGGCCTTTGAACAGCCCCAGCATTTT. This encodes CASSIGQAFEQPQHF.

The rearrangement joins TRBV11-3 to TRBJ1-4; the D gene is possibly TRBD1 (5 bases). With 3 bases removed from V and 8 bases from J, the gap between germline ends came to 10 bases. Looked up from germline, CDR1 is SGHNT and CDR2 is YENEEA. This CDR3 has 13 residues. The CDR3 DNA is TGTGCCAGCAGCTTGGGACCCGGGGAAAAACTGTTTTTT. Its protein product is CASSLGPGEKLFF.

The V call is TRBV30, the J call TRBJ2-3; 8 nucleotides line up with TRBD2. Germline V gives CDR1 GTSNPN, CDR2 SVGIG (reference sequence). The CDR3 runs 17 residues. Trimming at V came to 1 base and at J to 6 bases, leaving 15 bases not matched to a gene. For the CDR3, the DNA is TGTGCCTGGAGTGCCGGGAATGCGGGGGGCCATGGGGATACGCAGTATTTT. This gives the protein CAWSAGNAGGHGDTQYF.

The V call is TRBV7-9, the J call TRBJ1-6; possible D gene TRBD1, 5 bases. This CDR3 spans 15 amino acids. Trimming took 5 bases from V and 7 from J, leaving 15 bases between them. From germline, CDR1 is SEHNR and CDR2 FQNEAQ (reference sequence). CDR3 bases: TGTGCCAGCAGCACCCAGGGAAGTGGGAATTCACCCCTCCACTTT. Translation: CASSTQGSGNSPLHF.

The CDR3 coding sequence is TGTGCCAGCAGCTATAGCGGGGGAGGGGATACGCAGTATTTT. Translated, it gives CASSYSGGGDTQYF. The chain is built from TRBV7-3 and TRBJ2-3; 9 bases align to TRBD2. J lost 6 bases, V lost 4 bases, and 5 bases had no gene match. Germline CDR1 reads SGHTA; CDR2 reads FQGTGA. CDR3 size: 14 residues.

The chain links TRBV28 to TRBJ2-2; 7 bases line up with TRBD2. Germline V gene data show CDR1 as MDHEN and CDR2 as SYDVKM. CDR3 length equals 15 residues. V was clipped by 6 bases and J by 7 bases; unmatched bases: 11. The chain's CDR3 is CASRLAGGKNGELFF. CDR3 DNA: TGTGCCAGCAGACTCGCCGGGGGGAAAAACGGGGAGCTGTTTTTT.

J is TRBJ2-7 and V is TRBV18; TRBD2 matches 9 bases. The length of the CDR3 is 13 residues. J was trimmed by 4 bases and V by 2 bases; bases with no gene match: 0. CDR1 and CDR2 from the germline V gene are KGHSH and LQKENI. DNA of the CDR3: TGTGCCAGCTCACCAAGCGGGGGGTACGAGCAGTACTTC. Protein: CASSPSGGYEQYF.

CDR3 bases: TGCGCCAGCAGCCAAGACCCAACAGGGGCCGGGGATCATGAGCAGTTCTTC. It translates to CASSQDPTGAGDHEQFF. The chain combines TRBV4-1 with TRBJ2-1; 7 nucleotides agree with TRBD1. Unmatched junction bases numbered 13, after V lost 0 bases and J lost 8 bases. CDR3 size: 17 residues. Germline CDR1 and CDR2: MGHRA and YSYEKL.

This rearrangement joins TRBV5-1 to TRBJ2-2; 7 nucleotides line up with TRBD1. Losses at the gene ends were 3 bases for V and 4 bases for J; bases not matched to a gene: 0. The CDR3 is 13 residues long. Germline CDR1 and CDR2: SGHRS and YFSETQ. In DNA, the CDR3 is TGCGCCAGCAGCTGGACAGGCACCGGGGAGCTGTTTTTT. It is translated as CASSWTGTGELFF.

The rearrangement uses TRBV4-1 and TRBJ1-5; no firm D call. This CDR3 contains 14 residues. Trimming removed 3 bases at V and 4 bases at J, with 10 bases between. Per germline, CDR1 MGHRA and CDR2 YSYEKL. CDR3 in DNA: TGCGCCAGCAGCCAGACCTTTCGGAATCAGCCCCAGCATTTT. As protein: CASSQTFRNQPQHF.

The chain uses TRBV7-3 and TRBJ2-1, with 7 bases aligning to TRBD1. The germline V gene encodes CDR1 SGHTA and CDR2 FQGTGA. The CDR3 contains 16 residues. Unmatched junction bases numbered 10, after V lost 3 bases and J lost 5 bases. The CDR3 sequence: CASSFLGGGSDNEQFF. DNA for the CDR3: TGTGCCAGCAGCTTCTTAGGGGGCGGATCTGACAATGAGCAGTTCTTC. Drawing the rest from reference TRBV7-3 and TRBJ2-1, the complete variable domain is GAGVSQTPSNKVTEKGKYVELRCDPISGHTALYWYRQSLGQGPEFLIYFQGTGAADDSGLPNDRFFAVRPEGSVSTLKIQRTERGDSAVYLCASSFLGGGSDNEQFFGPGTRLTVL.

The sample holds one count of this clone. V gene TRBV5-1 combines with J gene TRBJ1-2; no definite D call. Looked up from germline, CDR1 is SGHRS and CDR2 is YFSETQ. V was trimmed by 2 bases and J by 0 bases, leaving 8 bases between them. This CDR3 spans 14 amino acids. The CDR3 coding sequence is TGCGCCAGCAGCTTCATAGGTTCTAACTATGGCTACACCTTC. It is translated as CASSFIGSNYGYTF.

The count of this clone is one. This chain links TRBV6-4 with TRBJ1-1, with 7 bases matching TRBD1. The germline V gene has CDR1 MRHNA and CDR2 SNTAGT. J gave up 2 bases and V 6 bases, and 6 bases lay outside the gene matches. The CDR3 has 14 amino acids. The CDR3 spells CASRVDRFNTEAFF. The CDR3 DNA is TGTGCCAGCAGGGTGGACAGGTTCAACACTGAAGCTTTCTTT.

This chain connects TRBV5-1 to TRBJ1-6, with D tentatively TRBD1 (6 bases). CDR1 is SGHRS and CDR2 is YFSETQ in the germline V gene. CDR3 length: 15 residues. V dropped 0 bases and J dropped 7 bases, with 11 bases sitting between them. CDR3 amino acids: CASSLEAGANSPLHF. CDR3 in DNA: TGCGCCAGCAGCTTGGAGGCAGGGGCCAATTCACCCCTCCACTTT.

The chain couples TRBV5-1 to TRBJ2-2, with a possible D match to TRBD1 (6 bases). Looked up from germline, CDR1 is SGHRS and CDR2 is YFSETQ. The CDR3 spans 17 residues. Trimming shortened V by 1 base and J by 6 bases, and 19 bases separated the two germline ends. CDR3 protein: CASSLRVGTGLAGELFF. In DNA form, the CDR3 reads TGCGCCAGCAGCTTGAGAGTTGGTACAGGGCTGGCCGGGGAGCTGTTTTTT.

The CDR3 DNA reads as TGCGCCAGCAGCACGGAGGGGGGGCAGGCAGATACGCAGTATTTT. Its protein is CASSTEGGQADTQYF. J is TRBJ2-3 and V is TRBV5-1; possibly TRBD2 for D (7 bases). This CDR3 has 15 amino acids. Germline CDR1 reads SGHRS; CDR2 reads YFSETQ. V was trimmed by 4 bases and J by 4 bases, leaving 16 bases between them.

The chain combines TRBV5-1 with TRBJ2-3; D is tentatively TRBD1 or TRBD2 (6 bases each). CDR1 is SGHRS, CDR2 YFSETQ, per germline. V lost 6 bases to trimming and J lost 6 bases, with 14 bases between them. The CDR3 is 13 amino acids. CDR3 DNA sequence: TGCGCCAGCAATTGGGGGGCCGGTGATACGCAGTATTTT. It specifies CASNWGAGDTQYF.

The chain is built from TRBV7-9 and TRBJ1-1; D is undetermined. CDR3 size: 14 residues. The germline CDR1 and CDR2 sequences are SEHNR and FQNEAQ (reference sequence). Trimming took 3 bases from V and 6 from J, leaving 14 bases between them. The CDR3 here is CASSFRRDGAEAFF. Here the CDR3 DNA reads TGTGCCAGCAGCTTCCGTCGTGACGGGGCTGAAGCTTTCTTT.

This sequence joins TRBV10-1 and TRBJ1-6, with a possible D match to TRBD1 (5 bases). Germline CDR1 WNHNN, CDR2 SYGVQD (reference sequence). The CDR3 sequence is 14 residues long. V shed 4 bases and J shed 7 bases, with 11 bases lying between them. CDR3 DNA: TGCGCCAGCAGTGGGGGCTCTCGGAATTCACCCCTCCACTTT. Translation gives CASSGGSRNSPLHF.

The chain combines TRBV5-1 with TRBJ2-1, with 7 bases matching TRBD2. The CDR3 covers 14 residues. J gave up 4 bases and V 1 base, and 2 bases lay outside the gene matches. Germline V gene data show CDR1 as SGHRS and CDR2 as YFSETQ. CDR3 sequence reads: CASSLHSGYNEQFF. The CDR3, as DNA: TGCGCCAGCAGCTTGCATAGCGGGTACAATGAGCAGTTCTTC.

This sequence joins TRBV6-4 and TRBJ2-1, with 10 positions matching TRBD1. Germline V lookup: CDR1 MRHNA, CDR2 SNTAGT. V lost 4 bases and J lost 8; bases outside the gene matches: 5. This CDR3 spans 14 amino acids. The CDR3 region is CASSAGTGAHEQFF. In DNA form, the CDR3 reads TGTGCCAGCAGTGCCGGGACAGGGGCCCATGAGCAGTTCTTC.

The DNA of the CDR3 is TGTGCCAGCAGTGTCAGGGGTCACGAGCAGTACTTC. Its protein product is CASSVRGHEQYF. The V call is TRBV2, the J call TRBJ2-7; D is possibly TRBD1 (6 bases). Germline assignment: CDR1 SNHLY and CDR2 FYNNEI. The CDR3 contains 12 residues. V lost 4 bases, J lost 5 bases, and 9 bases lay in between.